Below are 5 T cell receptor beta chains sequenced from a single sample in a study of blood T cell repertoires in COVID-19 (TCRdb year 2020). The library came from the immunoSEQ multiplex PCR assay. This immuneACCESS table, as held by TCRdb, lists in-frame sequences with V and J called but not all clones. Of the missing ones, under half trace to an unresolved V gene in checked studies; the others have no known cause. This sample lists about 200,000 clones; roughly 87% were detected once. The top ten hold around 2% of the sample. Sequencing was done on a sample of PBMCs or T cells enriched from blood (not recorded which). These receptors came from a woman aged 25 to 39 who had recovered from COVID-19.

The CDR3 bases are TGTGCCAGCAGCTTCGAAGCGGGGAAGAACACTGAAGCTTTCTTT. This sequence encodes CASSFEAGKNTEAFF. V gene TRBV7-9 combines with J gene TRBJ1-1; D remains unclear. The CDR3 is 15 amino acids. CDR1 and CDR2 (germline): SEHNR, FQNEAQ (reference sequence). V lost 3 bases and J lost 1, with 12 bases in between.

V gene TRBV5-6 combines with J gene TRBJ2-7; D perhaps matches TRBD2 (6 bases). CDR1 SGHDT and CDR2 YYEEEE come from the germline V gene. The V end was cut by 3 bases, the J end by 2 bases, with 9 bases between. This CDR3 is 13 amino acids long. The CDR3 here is CASSSGGPYEQYF. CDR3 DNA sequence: TGTGCCAGCAGCTCAGGAGGGCCCTACGAGCAGTACTTC.

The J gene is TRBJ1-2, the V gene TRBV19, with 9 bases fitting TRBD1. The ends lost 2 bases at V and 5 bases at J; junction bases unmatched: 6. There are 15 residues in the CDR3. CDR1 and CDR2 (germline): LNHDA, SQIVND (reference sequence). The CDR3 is CASSITGTGIYGYTF. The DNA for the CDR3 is TGTGCCAGTAGTATAACGGGGACAGGGATTTATGGCTACACCTTC.

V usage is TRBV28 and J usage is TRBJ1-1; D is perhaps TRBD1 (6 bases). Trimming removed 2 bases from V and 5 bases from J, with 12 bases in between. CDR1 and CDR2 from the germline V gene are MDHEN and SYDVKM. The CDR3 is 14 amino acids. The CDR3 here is CASSLGGVRTEAFF. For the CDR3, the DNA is TGTGCCAGCAGTTTAGGGGGCGTGAGAACTGAAGCTTTCTTT.

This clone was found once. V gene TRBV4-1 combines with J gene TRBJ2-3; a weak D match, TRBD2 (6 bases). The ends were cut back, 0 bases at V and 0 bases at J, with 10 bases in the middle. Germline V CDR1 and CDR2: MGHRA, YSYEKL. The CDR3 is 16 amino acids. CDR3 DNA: TGCGCCAGCAGCCAAGATCCTCGGGGGAGCACAGATACGCAGTATTTT. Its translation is CASSQDPRGSTDTQYF.